This TCR beta chain was documented in a study of blood T cell repertoires in COVID-19. The wider study: Nucleic acid was either cDNA or gDNA, and it came from T cells, B-cell-depleted T cells, or PBMCs.

Generated by immunoSEQ multiplex PCR, the TCRdb table keeps only in-frame clones and is missing some. This table holds hundreds of thousands of clones, roughly 89% found once. The germline gives CDR1 LGHNA, CDR2 YNFKEQ. The CDR3 is 15 amino acids. Trimming cost V 2 bases and J 4 bases, with 14 bases left between them. The receptor was isolated from a young woman with active or convalescent COVID-19. The source material was peripheral blood. The V call is TRBV4-2, the J call TRBJ1-2; D call uncertain. Here the CDR3 reads CASSQTRRDSYGYTF. The CDR3 nucleotides read TGTGCCAGCAGCCAAACCAGACGGGATTCCTATGGCTACACCTTC.